The clone carrying this TCR beta chain was seen a few times. Antigen: not known. The junction departs from the called germline gene at one end, perhaps through a read error. Built from TCR beta cDNA, the libraries had unique molecular identifiers in them. TCRdb called the PCR reads again in MiXCR, with one record for every CDR3 protein. The sample holds approximately 570,000 distinct CDR3 sequences, about 40% seen once. This record belongs to a study of post-analysis software for immune sequencing data. Study-level background: Patients had relapsing-remitting, secondary progressive or progressive-relapsing multiple sclerosis; some lacked subtype. Findings and caveats of the study: Normalized Chao1 diversity was significantly lower in multiple sclerosis patients than in controls. Samples sharing a preparation batch grouped tightly together when assessed by F measure.

The sequence derives from a girl between 5 and 17 years old with multiple sclerosis. Sequencing input: blood.

CDR3 sequence reads: CASSQVGADTQYF. CDR3 DNA: TGTGCCAGCAGCCAAGTAGGGGCAGATACGCAGTATTTT. This chain uses TRBV4-1 with TRBJ2-3, with D tentatively TRBD1 (5 bases). Germline CDR1 MGHRA, CDR2 YSYEKL. The CDR3 runs to 13 residues.